This entry is about one TCR beta chain. A junction end diverges from the germline sequence, so it may reflect a read error. This record comes from a study of blood T cell repertoires in COVID-19. Study-level information: Whether acute or convalescent, the COVID-19 samples came from the United States, Italy and Spain.

As originally analysed: Amplification from reference gene primers served as the basis for estimated nucleated cell counts. Profiling relied on immunoSEQ multiplex PCR, and the TCRdb table lists in-frame clones only, not all of them. Clonal size and the V and J genes are those of that table, whereas D and trimming came from the DNA. The data show around 280,000 clones, 75% to 90% seen once. Looked up from germline, CDR1 is MDHEN and CDR2 is SYDVKM. The CDR3 runs to 12 residues. Sequenced sample: peripheral blood. This TCR was sampled from a woman in her twenties or thirties who had recovered from COVID-19. V gene TRBV28 combines with J gene TRBJ1-2; 11 nucleotides match TRBD1. DNA for the CDR3: TGTGCCAGCACCACCCGGGACAGGGGGGTCGGCTTC. It yields the protein CASTTRDRGVGF.